This T cell receptor beta chain was retrieved from a study of CD8+ T cells in alopecia areata. Background on the study: Percentage of affected scalp area was the basis on which treated patients' severity was scored.

Described treatment: oral pan-JAK inhibitor, 5-10 mg twice daily. Investigators sorted PBMCs to obtain both CD4+ and CD8+ T cells. Trimming left V 4 bases short and J 6 bases short, with 7 bases between. The CDR3 is 13 amino acids. The germline CDR1 and CDR2 sequences are MNHNY and SVGAGI (reference sequence). Extraction and reverse transcription of RNA yielded cDNA as the sequencing template. The assay was immunoSEQ multiplex PCR, and TCRdb's table has in-frame clones only and misses some. The table includes approximately 200,000 clones, 50% to 60% detected once. This receptor was taken from a human donor with alopecia areata. This specimen consisted of CD4+ T cells sorted from blood, obtained at week 4, from a patient treated with tofacitinib. The chain carries TRBV6-6 and TRBJ2-6; D is undetermined. CDR3 in amino acids: CASSSLQANVLTF. The CDR3 coding sequence is TGTGCCAGCAGTTCTTTACAGGCCAACGTCCTGACTTTC.